This TCR beta chain was identified in a study of shared clonotypes between healthy human individuals (dated by TCRdb to the early 2020s). Context from the whole study: The cohort included three men and a couple of women between 18 and 49 years of age. To estimate repertoire size and how much clonotypes are shared between individuals, the study performed deep sequencing of blood TCR repertoires from 4 to 6 healthy adults. To increase sequencing depth and limit assay-specific biases, different laboratories used diverse techniques to prepare libraries and sequence TCR repertoires. Each donor's leukapheresis produced roughly between about 0.9 and 9.5 billion PBMCs. Per donor, three plates each were used for CD4 naive and CD4 memory, two for CD8 naive, and one for CD8 memory. Beyond this particular receptor, the publication reports: Based on pairwise subsampling, the degree of clonotype sharing among donors was expected to be affected by sequencing depth. Because the study included a small number of donors, the genetic and exposure-history diversity represented was limited. Across a few donors, roughly 5% of naive CD4, approximately 3.6% of naive CD8, roughly 2.3% of memory CD4, and roughly 0.4% of memory CD8 clonotypes were shared. Rarefaction of sorted-subset datasets indicated incomplete sequencing despite the large sequencing depth. Larger estimated clonotype richness was generally found for naive subsets than for memory subsets. Compared with non-shared clonotypes, the clonotypes found in all four sorted-subset donors had higher generation probabilities. Only blood was sampled, and tissue TCR repertoires likely differ from those in blood.

Using the deep immunoSEQ assay, TCR CDR3 regions were amplified from genomic DNA by multiplex PCR. Genomic DNA extracted from each cell subset was distributed evenly over all wells of several immunoSEQ 96-well plates, and each plate served as one replicate. For sorted subsets, approximately 0.2 ug of genomic DNA, equivalent to around 30,000 T cell genomes, went into each replicate PCR. Purified libraries were quantified with a Qubit 3.0 fluorometer, sized on a Bioanalyzer 2100, and re-quantified with the KAPA Library Quantification kit. Every immunoSEQ 96-well plate was sequenced on a separate single-read 150-cycle Illumina NextSeq 550 flow cell. The paper's processing steps were these. Because only junctional sequences without quality scores were contained in the immunoSEQ output, filtering matching that applied to full-length reads could not be performed. Sequences were annotated with PyIR, a Python wrapper for IgBLAST v1.9, and V/J genes and CDR3 were assigned using IMGT germline references. Any read was removed if the V/J assignment was weak (E-value above 1e-6), the CDR3 was missing, or the read contained stop codons, out-of-frame junctions, or ambiguous translated residues. V3J clonotypes were defined by identical inferred V gene, J gene, and CDR3 amino acid sequence. Percentage overlap between repertoires was calculated by dividing the number of shared unique clonotypes by the size of the smaller repertoire. Three approaches were used to assess repertoire richness: RTK rarefaction, the Chao1 estimator, and Recon v2.1 estimates of unobserved clonotypes. Generation probabilities were computed with OLGA for all TCRbeta clonotypes obtained by the gDNA method from a few donors. TCRdb limited this immuneACCESS table to in-frame rearrangements with V and J called. A share of clones is missing; checked studies link under half to unresolved V genes, and the rest is unexplained. V, J and clone size are those of that table, while D and trimming were read from the DNA. The sample has roughly 1.5 million clones on record, approximately 98% of them singletons. Of the sample, roughly 0.45% falls within the top ten clones.

This clone was recorded once. Its binding antigen is unknown. Base qualities were left out, and no much larger clone turns up one base away. The junction shows trimming of 2 bases on V and 4 bases on J, and the gene matches do not reach 4 bases of it. The CDR3 runs 15 amino acids, cysteine and phenylalanine included. The kept DNA is CDR3 alone, 45 bases in frame from the first base. Taken from the germline V gene, the CDR1 and CDR2 loops are SGHDT and YYEEEE. Donors were healthy HIV-negative adults with no recently reported acute infections or vaccinations. Every donor was a Caucasian adult living in Nashville, Tennessee, USA. Magnetic negative selection was used to enrich CD4+ T cells, after which naive cells were positively selected on CD45RA and the negative fraction became the memory subset. After blood collection by leukapheresis, PBMCs were isolated using Ficoll-Histopaque density gradient centrifugation and then cryopreserved in the vapor phase of liquid nitrogen. Purity and quantity of every magnetically sorted T cell population were checked by analytical flow cytometry. Each sorted fraction had its genomic DNA isolated and then quantified by UV absorbance on a Nanodrop 2000c.

This clonotype was sampled from a man younger than 40 in good health. Sequenced material: naive CD4+ T cells sorted from blood. In the paper's terms, the cell subset or site label means: CD45RA+ positively selected. The receptor chain draws on TRBV5-6 and TRBJ2-7; the junction holds 12 bases that match TRBD2. The sequenced DNA: TGTGCCAGCAGCTTAGGACTAGCGGGAAAATACGAGCAGTACTTC. Translated, this gives CASSLGLAGKYEQYF.